The 2 T cell receptor beta chains listed next were all sequenced from one sample in a study of metastatic and nonmetastatic thyroid tumors. TCRdb re-called the PCR reads through MiXCR. Of 20,000 to 25,000 clones detected, over 30% appear once; the ten largest clones hold roughly 15%. All patients reached thyroid surgery having received no treatment beforehand. Material: blood. These receptors came from a female donor with papillary thyroid cancer or a benign thyroid nodule (not recorded which). Some clones in this sample may be carry-over from other donors' samples.

This clone was counted at least ten times. The chain is built from TRBV5-1 and TRBJ1-1; D might be TRBD1 (6 bases). Trimming took 1 base from V and 0 from J, leaving 10 bases between them. CDR1 and CDR2 (germline): SGHRS, YFSETQ. The CDR3 totals 15 residues. The CDR3 spells CASSLNPGVNTEAFF. CDR3 DNA: TGCGCCAGCAGCTTGAATCCAGGGGTGAACACTGAAGCTTTCTTT.

This clone has only a few counts. This chain links TRBV6-1 with TRBJ2-5; D call uncertain. The CDR3 runs 13 residues. Germline assignment: CDR1 MNHNS and CDR2 SASEGT. V lost 2 bases and J lost 2, with 6 bases in between. The CDR3 region is CASSELEQETQYF. The CDR3 DNA follows: TGTGCCAGCAGTGAACTAGAACAAGAGACCCAGTACTTC.